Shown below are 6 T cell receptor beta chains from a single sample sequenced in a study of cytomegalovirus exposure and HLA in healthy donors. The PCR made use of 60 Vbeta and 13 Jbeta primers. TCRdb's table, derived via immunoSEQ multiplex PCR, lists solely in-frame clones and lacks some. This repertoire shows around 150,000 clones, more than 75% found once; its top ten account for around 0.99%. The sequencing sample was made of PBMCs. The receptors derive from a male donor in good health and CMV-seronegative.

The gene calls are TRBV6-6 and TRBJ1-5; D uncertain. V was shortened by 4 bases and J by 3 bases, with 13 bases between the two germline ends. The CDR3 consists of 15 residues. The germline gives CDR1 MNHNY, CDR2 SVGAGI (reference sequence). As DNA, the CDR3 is TGTGCCAGCAGTTTTCGGGGAGAACTCAATCAGCCCCAGCATTTT. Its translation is CASSFRGELNQPQHF.

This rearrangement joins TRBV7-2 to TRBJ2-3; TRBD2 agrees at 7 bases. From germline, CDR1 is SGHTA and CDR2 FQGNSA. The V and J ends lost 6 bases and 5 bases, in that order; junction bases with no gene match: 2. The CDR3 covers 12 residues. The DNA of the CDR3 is TGTGCCAGCAGGACGGGGGGAGATACGCAGTATTTT. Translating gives CASRTGGDTQYF.

In DNA form, the CDR3 reads TGTGCCAGCAGCCCTGCAGGACACGGAAACACTGAAGCTTTCTTT. Its translation is CASSPAGHGNTEAFF. This sequence joins TRBV9 and TRBJ1-1; weak D call: TRBD1 (5 bases). In germline, CDR1 is SGDLS, CDR2 YYNGEE. Trimming removed 4 bases from V and 2 bases from J, with 15 bases in between. The CDR3 covers 15 residues.

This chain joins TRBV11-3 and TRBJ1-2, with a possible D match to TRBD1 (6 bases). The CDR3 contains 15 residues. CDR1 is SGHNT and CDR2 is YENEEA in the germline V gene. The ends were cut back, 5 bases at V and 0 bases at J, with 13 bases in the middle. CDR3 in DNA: TGTGCCAGCAGCCCTCTGGGGGCGGCTAACTATGGCTACACCTTC. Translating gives CASSPLGAANYGYTF.

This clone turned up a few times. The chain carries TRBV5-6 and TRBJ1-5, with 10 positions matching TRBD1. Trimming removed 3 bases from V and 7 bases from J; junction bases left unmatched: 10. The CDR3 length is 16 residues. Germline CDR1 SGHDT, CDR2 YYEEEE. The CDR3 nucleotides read TGTGCCAGCAGCTCACACACGGGACAGGGGAACCAGCCCCAGCATTTT. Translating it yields CASSSHTGQGNQPQHF.

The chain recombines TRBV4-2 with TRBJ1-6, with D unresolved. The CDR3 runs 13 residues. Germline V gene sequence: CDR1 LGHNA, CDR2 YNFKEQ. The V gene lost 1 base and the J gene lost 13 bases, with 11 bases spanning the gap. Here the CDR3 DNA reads TGTGCCAGCAGCCAAGTCGACAAGCAGCCCCTCCACTTT. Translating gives CASSQVDKQPLHF.